This is a list of T cell receptor beta chains from one sample in a study of OX40 agonist ivuxolimab in advanced cancers. Method: immunoSEQ multiplex PCR; TCRdb's copy keeps in-frame clones and lacks some. The data show about 93,000 clones, around 92% seen once. Sample: CD4+ or CD8+ T cells sorted from blood, taken in a trial of the OX40 agonist ivuxolimab. The receptors here all came from an adult with an advanced solid tumor such as melanoma, head and neck, liver or kidney cancer. The CDR3 runs from the conserved cysteine through the conserved F or W. A D gene is named only where the DNA matches it firmly. A clone size is listed for some rows: how often the clone was seen (once, few, many), or a class if it is expanded.

j_gene | abundance | d_gene | v_gene | CDR3aa | CDR3nt
TRBJ2-5 | . | . | TRBV2 | CASSGDRRETQYF | TGTGCCAGCAGTGGGGACCGGAGGGAGACCCAGTACTTC
TRBJ2-1 | . | TRBD1 | TRBV18 | CASSQDRVDNEQFF | TGTGCCAGCTCACAGGACAGGGTCGACAATGAGCAGTTCTTC
TRBJ1-6 | . | TRBD1 | TRBV6-5 | CASSYYAGGNNSPLHF | TGTGCCAGCAGTTACTACGCAGGGGGAAATAATTCACCCCTCCACTTT
TRBJ2-3 | . | . | TRBV10-1 | CASTDGRSDTQYF | TGCGCCAGCACCGACGGCCGATCAGATACGCAGTATTTT
TRBJ1-2 | . | . | TRBV5-1 | CASSSDLKGYTF | TGCGCCAGCAGCTCAGACCTGAAGGGCTACACCTTC
TRBJ1-1 | . | . | TRBV20-1 | CSADPVPEAFF | TGCAGTGCTGACCCAGTCCCTGAAGCTTTCTTT
TRBJ1-5 | . | . | TRBV6-1 | CASSTGQPQHF | TGTGCCAGCAGTACAGGCCAGCCCCAGCATTTT
TRBJ2-3 | . | . | TRBV5-6 | CASSPGGRTTDTQYF | TGTGCCAGCAGCCCCGGGGGACGGACGACAGATACGCAGTATTTT
TRBJ2-5 | . | . | TRBV6-5 | CASSPLRGGQETQYF | TGTGCCAGCAGTCCTTTGAGGGGGGGCCAAGAGACCCAGTACTTC
TRBJ2-3 | . | . | TRBV5-1 | CASSQGHPSTDTQYF | TGCGCCAGCAGCCAGGGACATCCTAGCACAGATACGCAGTATTTT
TRBJ1-4 | . | TRBD1 | TRBV10-3 | CAISDYRGTNEKLFF | TGTGCCATCAGTGACTACAGGGGTACTAATGAAAAACTGTTTTTT
TRBJ2-3 | . | TRBD2 | TRBV6-5 | CASRGTSGGLQYF | TGTGCCAGCAGAGGAACCAGCGGGGGGCTCCAGTATTTT
TRBJ2-1 | . | . | TRBV7-9 | CASALSSYNEQFF | TGTGCCAGCGCACTGAGCTCCTACAATGAGCAGTTCTTC
TRBJ2-2 | . | . | TRBV6-1 | CASRPQGVATGELFF | TGTGCCAGCAGGCCCCAAGGGGTAGCCACCGGGGAGCTGTTTTTT
TRBJ2-2 | . | TRBD1 | TRBV7-3 | CASSPKRLGTGPPGELFF | TGTGCCAGCAGCCCGAAGCGTTTGGGGACAGGGCCCCCCGGGGAGCTGTTTTTT
TRBJ1-2 | . | . | TRBV6-1 | CASGYDYGYTF | TGTGCCAGCGGGTATGACTATGGCTACACCTTC
TRBJ2-7 | . | . | TRBV6-1 | CANPGVREQYF | TGTGCCAACCCTGGGGTCCGGGAGCAGTACTTC
TRBJ1-2 | . | TRBD1 | TRBV19 | CASSMGQGDYGYTF | TGTGCCAGTAGTATGGGACAGGGGGACTATGGCTACACCTTC
TRBJ2-4 | few | . | TRBV6-5 | CASSERGFSVIQYF | TGTGCCAGCAGTGAAAGGGGGTTCTCTGTCATTCAGTACTTC
TRBJ2-7 | . | . | TRBV19 | CASSIIAAASSYEQYF | TGTGCCAGTAGTATTATCGCGGCAGCGAGCTCCTACGAGCAGTACTTC
TRBJ2-5 | . | . | TRBV20-1 | CSARGVETQYF | TGCAGTGCTAGAGGGGTTGAGACCCAGTACTTC
TRBJ1-2 | . | . | TRBV18 | CASSPDRTNYGYTF | TGTGCCAGCTCACCGGACCGAACGAACTATGGCTACACCTTC
TRBJ2-7 | once | TRBD1 | TRBV6-5 | CASSYRRTGRKHEQYF | TGTGCCAGCAGTTACCGTCGGACAGGTAGGAAGCACGAGCAGTACTTC
TRBJ2-2 | . | TRBD2 | TRBV7-9 | CASSAASGIGELFF | TGTGCCAGCAGCGCGGCTAGCGGGATCGGGGAGCTGTTTTTT
TRBJ2-2 | . | . | TRBV28 | CASSIPTGSGELFF | TGTGCCAGCAGTATCCCGACAGGCTCCGGGGAGCTGTTTTTT
TRBJ2-1 | . | TRBD2 | TRBV9 | CASSPHLGLAGGNEQFF | TGTGCCAGCAGCCCCCACCTAGGACTAGCGGGGGGGAATGAGCAGTTCTTC
TRBJ2-1 | . | . | TRBV30 | CAWKSRSYNEQFF | TGTGCCTGGAAGTCTAGGTCCTACAATGAGCAGTTCTTC
TRBJ1-2 | . | . | TRBV18 | CASSPGTEANYGYTF | TGTGCCAGCTCACCGGGGACCGAAGCTAACTATGGCTACACCTTC
TRBJ1-1 | . | . | TRBV7-3 | CASSLSLGTEAFF | TGTGCCAGCAGCTTATCATTGGGGACTGAAGCTTTCTTT
TRBJ1-3 | once | . | TRBV7-3 | CASSLVFEGPSGNTIYF | TGTGCCAGCAGCTTAGTGTTTGAGGGGCCCTCTGGAAACACCATATATTTT
TRBJ1-2 | . | TRBD1 | TRBV5-1 | CASSTGTGGAGGYTF | TGCGCCAGCAGCACCGGGACAGGGGGCGCGGGCGGCTACACCTTC
TRBJ2-1 | . | . | TRBV7-6 | CASSLVGYNEQFF | TGTGCCAGCAGCTTGGTCGGGTACAATGAGCAGTTCTTC
TRBJ2-7 | . | TRBD1 | TRBV18 | CASSHRDRVHEQYF | TGTGCCAGCTCACACCGGGACAGGGTCCACGAGCAGTACTTC
TRBJ1-5 | few | TRBD1 | TRBV10-2 | CASTSLRDSLFIQPQHF | TGCGCCAGCACTAGCTTGCGGGACAGCCTATTTATCCAGCCCCAGCATTTT
TRBJ1-4 | once | TRBD1 | TRBV5-4 | CASSQTGTGSSEKLFF | TGTGCCAGCAGCCAAACCGGGACAGGGTCTAGTGAAAAACTGTTTTTT
TRBJ1-5 | . | . | TRBV2 | CASSLNRANQPQHF | TGTGCCAGCAGTCTTAACAGGGCGAATCAGCCCCAGCATTTT
TRBJ2-2 | once | . | TRBV5-1 | CASSLQATGELFF | TGCGCCAGCAGCTTGCAGGCTACCGGGGAGCTGTTTTTT